The rows below give T cell receptor beta chains drawn from one sample of a study of OX40 agonist ivuxolimab in advanced cancers. TCRdb's copy holds only in-frame clones and misses some; the assay was immunoSEQ multiplex PCR. This sample carries 65,000 to 85,000 clones, 88% of them seen once, and the ten largest clones take less than 0.65%. Sequences were derived from CD4+ or CD8+ T cells sorted from blood, sampled in a trial of the OX40 agonist ivuxolimab. These receptors came from an adult with an advanced solid tumor such as melanoma, head and neck, liver or kidney cancer. The CDR3 runs from the conserved cysteine through the conserved F or W. D genes are given only for firm matches. Some rows have no size entry. The others give once, few or many, or a class for an expanded clone.

TRBJ1-1,few,NA,TRBV14,TGTGCCAGCAGCCACATAGATTGGGGGTTGAACACTGAAGCTTTCTTT,CASSHIDWGLNTEAFF
TRBJ1-2,once,NA,TRBV6-5,TGTGCCAGCAGCATTCAGGGGAGGGGCTATGGCTACACCTTC,CASSIQGRGYGYTF
TRBJ1-1,NA,NA,TRBV10-3,TGTGCCATCAGTGTACAGACGAACACTGAAGCTTTCTTT,CAISVQTNTEAFF
TRBJ1-3,few,NA,TRBV7-9,TGTGCCAGCAGCTTAGCGGCGCGAAACACCATATATTTT,CASSLAARNTIYF
TRBJ2-4,NA,NA,TRBV18,TGTGCCAGCTCACCAGGGGACGCCTCGAACATTCAGTACTTC,CASSPGDASNIQYF
TRBJ1-6,NA,NA,TRBV2,TGTGCCAGCAGTGTAGAGGTTGGAGGTAATTCACCCCTCCACTTT,CASSVEVGGNSPLHF
TRBJ1-3,NA,TRBD1,TRBV5-6,TGTGCCAGCAGCTCGCGCGACAGGGGATCAGGAAACACCATATATTTT,CASSSRDRGSGNTIYF
TRBJ1-3,NA,NA,TRBV18,TGTGCCAGCTCACTATACGCACTGAACTCTGGAAACACCATATATTTT,CASSLYALNSGNTIYF
TRBJ2-5,NA,NA,TRBV2,TGTGCCAGCAGCCGACTCGCGGAGACCCAGTACTTC,CASSRLAETQYF
TRBJ1-1,NA,NA,TRBV6-1,TGTGCCAGCATTCTAACAGGGTCTGACACTGAAGCTTTCTTT,CASILTGSDTEAFF
TRBJ2-7,NA,NA,TRBV18,TGTGCCAGCTCTTGGGCTGGAGGCTACGAGCAGTACTTC,CASSWAGGYEQYF
TRBJ1-2,NA,NA,TRBV28,TGTGCCAGCAGCCCCGCTAAGAACTATGGCTACACCTTC,CASSPAKNYGYTF
TRBJ2-2,NA,NA,TRBV10-2,TGCGCCAGCAGGGAAGCGTGGGCGAACACCGGGGAGCTGTTTTTT,CASREAWANTGELFF
TRBJ1-2,NA,NA,TRBV20-1,TGCAGTGCTAGTCTCGGGGCTGGCTACACCTTC,CSASLGAGYTF
TRBJ2-7,NA,TRBD2,TRBV18,TGTGCCAGCTCACCGCCTAGCGGGGCCACCTACGAGCAGTACTTC,CASSPPSGATYEQYF
TRBJ1-2,NA,NA,TRBV10-1,TGCGCCCCCGCCCCGATAGATGGCTACACCTTC,CAPAPIDGYTF